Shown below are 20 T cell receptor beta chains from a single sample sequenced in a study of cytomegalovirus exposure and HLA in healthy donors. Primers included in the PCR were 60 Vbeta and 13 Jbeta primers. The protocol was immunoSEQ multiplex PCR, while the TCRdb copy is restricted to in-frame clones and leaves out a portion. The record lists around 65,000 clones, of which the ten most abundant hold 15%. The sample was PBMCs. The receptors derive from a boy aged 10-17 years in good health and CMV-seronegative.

The CDR3 nucleotides read TGTGCCTGGAGCCTCCGTTGGGACAGGGGGGCCAATCAGCCCCAGCATTTT. It specifies CAWSLRWDRGANQPQHF. J is TRBJ1-5 and V is TRBV30, with 11 positions matching TRBD1. From germline, CDR1 is GTSNPN and CDR2 SVGIG (reference sequence). The CDR3 loop spans 17 amino acids. V lost 3 bases to trimming and J lost 3 bases; unmatched junction nucleotides: 10.

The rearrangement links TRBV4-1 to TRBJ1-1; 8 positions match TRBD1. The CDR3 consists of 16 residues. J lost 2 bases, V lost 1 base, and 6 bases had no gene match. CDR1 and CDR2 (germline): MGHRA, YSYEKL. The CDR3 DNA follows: TGCGCCAGCAGCCAAGGAGGGACAGGACTAAACACTGAAGCTTTCTTT. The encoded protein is CASSQGGTGLNTEAFF.

The CDR3 DNA sequence: TGTGCCAGCAGCCAAAGGGGACTAGCGGTAAATGAGCAGTTCTTC. This sequence encodes CASSQRGLAVNEQFF. The chain combines TRBV14 with TRBJ2-1; 11 positions agree with TRBD2. The trim removed 2 bases at V and 7 bases at J, leaving 4 bases unmatched. The germline CDR1 and CDR2 sequences are SGHDN and FVKESK. CDR3 size: 15 residues.

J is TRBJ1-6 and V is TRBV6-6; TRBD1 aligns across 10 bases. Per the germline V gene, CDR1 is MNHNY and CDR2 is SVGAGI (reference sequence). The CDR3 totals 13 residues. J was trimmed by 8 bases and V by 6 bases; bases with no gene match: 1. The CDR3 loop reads CASSGTGDSPLHF. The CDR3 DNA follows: TGTGCCAGCAGCGGGACAGGGGATTCACCCCTCCACTTT.

CDR3 residues: CASSLGPTAYNEQFF. For the CDR3, the DNA is TGTGCCAGCAGCTTAGGTCCCACAGCTTACAATGAGCAGTTCTTC. V usage is TRBV7-8 and J usage is TRBJ2-1; no clear D gene. This CDR3 contains 15 residues. CDR1 and CDR2 (germline): SGHVS, FQNEAQ. Between the trimmed V and J ends, which lost 1 base and 4 bases, there was a span of 11 bases.

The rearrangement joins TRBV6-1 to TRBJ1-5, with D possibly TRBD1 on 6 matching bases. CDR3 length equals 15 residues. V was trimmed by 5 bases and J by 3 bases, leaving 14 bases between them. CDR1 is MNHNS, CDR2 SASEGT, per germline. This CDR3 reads CASSFGQGINQPQHF. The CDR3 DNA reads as TGTGCCAGCAGTTTTGGTCAGGGGATCAATCAGCCCCAGCATTTT.

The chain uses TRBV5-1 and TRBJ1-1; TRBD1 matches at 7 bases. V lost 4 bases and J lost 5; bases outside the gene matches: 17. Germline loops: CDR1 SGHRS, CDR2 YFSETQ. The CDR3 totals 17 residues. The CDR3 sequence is CASSPFGGGQTGTEAFF. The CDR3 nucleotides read TGCGCCAGCAGCCCATTTGGAGGGGGCCAGACGGGAACTGAAGCTTTCTTT.

The CDR3 coding sequence is TGTGCCAGCAGGGACCCTCTGAGACAGGGAGCCTACAATGAGCAGTTCTTC. Translating gives CASRDPLRQGAYNEQFF. The chain couples TRBV2 to TRBJ2-1, with TRBD1 matching over 7 bases. Germline V gives CDR1 SNHLY, CDR2 FYNNEI. V lost 6 bases, J lost 2 bases, and 13 bases stayed unmatched. This CDR3 comprises 17 residues.

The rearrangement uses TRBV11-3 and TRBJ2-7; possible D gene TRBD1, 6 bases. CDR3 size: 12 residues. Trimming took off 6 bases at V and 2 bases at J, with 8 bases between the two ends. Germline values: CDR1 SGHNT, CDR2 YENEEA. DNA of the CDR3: TGTGCCAGCAGGGGGGCTACCTACGAGCAGTACTTC. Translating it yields CASRGATYEQYF.

CDR3: CASSLDRQTNTGELFF. Written as DNA, the CDR3 is TGCGCCAGCAGCCTGGATCGACAGACGAACACCGGGGAGCTGTTTTTT. This chain connects TRBV4-1 to TRBJ2-2, with D perhaps TRBD1 (5 bases). Deletions cut 4 bases from V and 0 bases from J, with 12 bases between. Germline V gene sequence: CDR1 MGHRA, CDR2 YSYEKL. This CDR3 comprises 16 residues.

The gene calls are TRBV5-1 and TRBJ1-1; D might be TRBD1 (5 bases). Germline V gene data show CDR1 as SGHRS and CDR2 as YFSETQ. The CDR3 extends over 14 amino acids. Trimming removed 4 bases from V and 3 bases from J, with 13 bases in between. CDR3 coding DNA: TGCGCCAGCAGCACCGGGGGGGGTGACACTGAAGCTTTCTTT. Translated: CASSTGGGDTEAFF.

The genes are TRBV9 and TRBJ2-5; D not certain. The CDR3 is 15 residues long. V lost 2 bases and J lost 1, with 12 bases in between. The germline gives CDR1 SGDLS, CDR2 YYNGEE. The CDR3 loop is CASSVGVVGQETQYF. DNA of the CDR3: TGTGCCAGCAGCGTTGGAGTTGTGGGCCAAGAGACCCAGTACTTC.

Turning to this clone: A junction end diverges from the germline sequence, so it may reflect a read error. CDR3 nucleotide sequence: TGTGCCAGCAGCAACAGGGTCTTT. Protein product: CASSNRVF. The rearrangement joins TRBV5-8 to TRBJ1-1, with TRBD1 as a possible D gene (6 bases). The CDR3 extends over 8 amino acids. Germline V gives CDR1 SGHTS, CDR2 YDEGEE.

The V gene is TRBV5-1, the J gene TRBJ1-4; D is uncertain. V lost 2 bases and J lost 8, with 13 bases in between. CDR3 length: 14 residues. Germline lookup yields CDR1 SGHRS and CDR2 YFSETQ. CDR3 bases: TGCGCCAGCAGCTTCGCGGCCGATTCGGAAAAACTGTTTTTT. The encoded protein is CASSFAADSEKLFF. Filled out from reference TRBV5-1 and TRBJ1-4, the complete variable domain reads KAGVTQTPRYLIKTRGQQVTLSCSPISGHRSVSWYQQTPGQGLQFLFEYFSETQRNKGNFPGRFSGRQFSNSRSEMNVSTLELGDSALYLCASSFAADSEKLFFGSGTQLSVL.

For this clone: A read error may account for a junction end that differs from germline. The CDR3 DNA reads as TGTGCCAGCAGTCAAGGGGGGACAGGAGGCTATGGCTACACCTTC. Translated, it gives CASSQGGTGGYGYTF. The chain is built from TRBV4-2 and TRBJ1-2; TRBD1 matches at 8 bases. The CDR3 spans 15 residues. CDR1 and CDR2 (germline): LGHNA, YNFKEQ.

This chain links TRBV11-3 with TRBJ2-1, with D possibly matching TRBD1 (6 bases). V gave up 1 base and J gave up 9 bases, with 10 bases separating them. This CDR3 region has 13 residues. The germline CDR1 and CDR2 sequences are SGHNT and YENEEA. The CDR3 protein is CASSLVQGTEQFF. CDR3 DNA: TGTGCCAGCAGCTTAGTCCAGGGGACTGAGCAGTTCTTC.

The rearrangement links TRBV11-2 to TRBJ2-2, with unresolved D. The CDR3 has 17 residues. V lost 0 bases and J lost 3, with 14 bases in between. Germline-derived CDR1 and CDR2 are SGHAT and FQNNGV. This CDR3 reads CASSLEIRNLHTGELFF. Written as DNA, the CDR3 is TGTGCCAGCAGCTTAGAAATCAGGAACCTCCACACCGGGGAGCTGTTTTTT.

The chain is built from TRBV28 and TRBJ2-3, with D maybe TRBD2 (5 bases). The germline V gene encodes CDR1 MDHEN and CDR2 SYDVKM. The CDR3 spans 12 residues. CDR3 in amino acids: CASKRGTDTQYF. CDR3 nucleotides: TGTGCTTCCAAGAGGGGCACAGATACGCAGTATTTT.

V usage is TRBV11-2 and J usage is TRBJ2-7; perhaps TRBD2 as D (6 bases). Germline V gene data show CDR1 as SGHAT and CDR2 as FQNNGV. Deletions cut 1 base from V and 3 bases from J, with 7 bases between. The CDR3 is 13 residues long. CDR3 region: CASSLGGVYEQYF. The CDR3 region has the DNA TGTGCCAGCAGCTTAGGGGGGGTCTACGAGCAGTACTTC.

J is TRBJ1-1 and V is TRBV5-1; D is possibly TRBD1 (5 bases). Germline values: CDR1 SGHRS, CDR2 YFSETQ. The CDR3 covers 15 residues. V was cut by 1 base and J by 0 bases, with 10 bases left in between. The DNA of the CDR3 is TGCGCCAGCAGCTTGACGGCCAGGGTGAACACTGAAGCTTTCTTT. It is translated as CASSLTARVNTEAFF.